This T cell receptor (beta chain) was recovered during a study of blood T cell repertoires in COVID-19. Overall study context: PBMCs, B-cell-depleted T cells, or T cells provided the cDNA or gDNA that made up the material.

Original analysis: The assay estimated nucleated cells by amplifying reference gene primers. TCRdb keeps only in-frame clones here, not all; method: immunoSEQ multiplex PCR. That table gives V, J and clone size, and the DNA gave D and trimming. The table shows roughly 500,000 clones, with about 91% occurring only once. V trimming: 2 bases; J trimming: 2 bases; junction bases outside the gene matches: 14. The CDR3 runs 18 residues. Germline V gives CDR1 SGHAT, CDR2 FQNNGV. This clonotype was sampled from a man between 18 and 29 years old with COVID-19, enrolled during active disease. This chain connects TRBV11-2 to TRBJ2-7, with 8 bases identical to TRBD2. Input material: peripheral blood. The CDR3 DNA reads as TGTGCCAGCAGCTTAACCGGGACTAGAAAGCTTCGGACCTACGAGCAGTACTTC. Protein sequence: CASSLTGTRKLRTYEQYF.